Each of the 19 T cell receptor beta chains below was sequenced from the same sample in a study of response to subunit inactivated influenza vaccine. TCRdb re-called the RT-PCR reads through MiXCR, storing one row per CDR3 protein. The sample has about 540,000 distinct CDR3 sequences, less than 25% seen once; the top ten hold 2.5% to 3.5%. This same sample was also taken into another study, of T cells expressing NK-cell markers. That source notes: Generation of TCR beta cDNA was performed by 5'RACE template switching incorporating UMIs.

The sequencing used CD4+ T cells sorted from PBMCs, collected about 12 days after vaccination. The receptors stem from a man aged 50 or older who received an inactivated influenza vaccine.

In its sample, this clonotype was seen many times. This chain links TRBV5-1 with TRBJ1-2; D is uncertain. The CDR3 contains 13 residues. V was trimmed by 4 bases and J by 4 bases, leaving 11 bases between them. CDR1 and CDR2 from the germline V gene are SGHRS and YFSETQ. CDR3 region: CASSPADGYGYTF. Written as DNA, the CDR3 is TGCGCCAGCAGCCCGGCGGACGGCTATGGCTACACCTTC.

The chain is built from TRBV5-1 and TRBJ2-3; D is unresolved. CDR3 length equals 15 residues. Deletions cut 0 bases from V and 0 bases from J, with 8 bases between. Germline V gene sequence: CDR1 SGHRS, CDR2 YFSETQ. CDR3 DNA: TGCGCCAGCAGCTTGGACGGGTATAGCACAGATACGCAGTATTTT. Protein product: CASSLDGYSTDTQYF.

The chain links TRBV7-8 to TRBJ2-7, with D tentatively TRBD1 (6 bases). Germline assignment: CDR1 SGHVS and CDR2 FQNEAQ. The CDR3 sequence is 17 residues long. V shed 3 bases and J shed 2 bases, with 20 bases lying between them. Here the CDR3 reads CASSLATRGPTPYEQYF. The CDR3 DNA reads TGTGCCAGCAGCTTGGCTACCAGGGGCCCTACCCCCTACGAGCAGTACTTC.

The chain joins TRBV6-2 or TRBV6-3 to TRBJ2-5, with D perhaps matching TRBD2 (5 bases). The CDR3 totals 13 residues. Germline CDR1 is MNHEY and CDR2 is SVGEGT. The V and J ends lost 2 bases and 5 bases respectively, with 9 bases between them. The CDR3 sequence is CASSYGRTETQYF. As DNA, the CDR3 is TGTGCCAGCAGTTACGGGAGAACGGAGACCCAGTACTTC.

The chain links TRBV4-2 to TRBJ1-1; D gene ambiguous. V gave up 0 bases and J gave up 4 bases, with 6 bases separating them. Per germline, CDR1 LGHNA and CDR2 YNFKEQ. This CDR3 has 13 amino acids. CDR3 sequence reads: CASSQDFSTEAFF. For the CDR3, the DNA is TGTGCCAGCAGCCAAGATTTTTCCACTGAAGCTTTCTTT.

This clonotype was picked up a small number of times. In DNA, the CDR3 is TGTGCCAGCAGTCCACAGGGACGGTCCTACGAGCAGTACTTC. The encoded protein is CASSPQGRSYEQYF. The chain links TRBV12-3 or TRBV12-4 to TRBJ2-7; TRBD1 might be the D (6 bases). This CDR3 region has 14 residues. The V and J ends lost 5 bases and 1 base respectively, with 12 bases between them.

The V gene is TRBV5-1, the J gene TRBJ2-2; D call uncertain. Germline V lookup: CDR1 SGHRS, CDR2 YFSETQ. The CDR3 is made up of 14 amino acids. V was clipped by 1 base and J by 6 bases, with 10 bases between them. CDR3 in amino acids: CASSLSVGSGELFF. The CDR3 DNA is TGCGCCAGCAGCTTGTCTGTGGGTTCCGGGGAGCTGTTTTTT.

Here the CDR3 reads CASSAGQGSSYEQYF. CDR3 DNA sequence: TGTGCCAGCAGCGCGGGACAGGGGTCTTCCTACGAGCAGTACTTC. V usage is TRBV5-4 and J usage is TRBJ2-7, with 10 bases that match TRBD1. Germline CDR1 and CDR2: SGHNT and YYREEE (reference sequence). The V and J ends lost 4 bases and 1 base, in that order; junction bases with no gene match: 5. This CDR3 has 15 residues.

The chain joins TRBV4-2 to TRBJ2-2, with TRBD1 matching 7 bases. CDR3 length equals 17 residues. The V segment lost 1 base and the J segment 3 bases; nucleotides outside the gene matches: 8. The germline gives CDR1 LGHNA, CDR2 YNFKEQ. The CDR3 spells CASSQVIGTVDTGELFF. The CDR3 DNA reads as TGTGCCAGCAGCCAAGTTATTGGGACAGTTGACACCGGGGAGCTGTTTTTT.

This sequence joins TRBV9 and TRBJ1-5; a weak D match, TRBD1 (6 bases). V was shortened by 0 bases and J by 2 bases, with 18 bases between the two germline ends. Looked up from germline, CDR1 is SGDLS and CDR2 is YYNGEE. The CDR3 loop spans 18 amino acids. CDR3 residues: CASSVEGEDGAGNQPQHF. CDR3 in DNA: TGTGCCAGCAGCGTAGAGGGGGAGGACGGCGCGGGCAATCAGCCCCAGCATTTT.

The chain carries TRBV27 and TRBJ2-7, with D possibly being TRBD1 or TRBD2 (7 bases each). Germline CDR1 MNHEY, CDR2 SMNVEV (reference sequence). V was pared by 2 bases and J by 3 bases, with 14 bases between. The CDR3 sequence is 15 residues long. CDR3 DNA sequence: TGTGCCAGCAGTTTAGGGGGAGGGGGCCTCTACGAGCAGTACTTC. Amino acid sequence: CASSLGGGGLYEQYF.

A few counts support this clonotype. The rearrangement uses TRBV6-2 or TRBV6-3 and TRBJ1-1; a possible D gene is TRBD1 (6 bases). Looked up from germline, CDR1 is MNHEY and CDR2 is SVGEGT. The length of the CDR3 is 16 residues. V lost 6 bases and J 0 bases, leaving 17 bases between the germline ends. CDR3 protein: CASRPPGWGLNTEAFF. The CDR3 region has the DNA TGTGCCAGCAGACCGCCAGGATGGGGGCTGAACACTGAAGCTTTCTTT.

This clonotype was seen a few times. The chain links TRBV12-3 or TRBV12-4 to TRBJ1-1; D uncertain. Trimming removed 2 bases at V and 1 base at J, with 5 bases between. CDR3 length: 13 residues. The CDR3 sequence is CASSLNPNTEAFF. The DNA for the CDR3 is TGTGCCAGCAGTTTAAACCCGAACACTGAAGCTTTCTTT.

The chain has TRBV6-6 and TRBJ2-7; TRBD1 is a possible D gene (6 bases). Trimming pared 6 bases from V and 4 bases from J, leaving 13 bases between. In germline, CDR1 is MNHNY, CDR2 SVGAGI (reference sequence). The CDR3 length is 13 residues. The CDR3 DNA reads as TGTGCCAGCAGGCTCGGACAGATATACGAGCAGTACTTC. Translation: CASRLGQIYEQYF.

This clonotype was counted many times. The chain is built from TRBV20-1 and TRBJ2-7, with D perhaps TRBD1 or TRBD2 (5 bases each). The CDR3 extends over 14 amino acids. Trimming took 6 bases from V and 0 from J, leaving 15 bases between them. Germline CDR1 reads DFQATT; CDR2 reads SNEGSKA (reference sequence). DNA of the CDR3: TGCAGTGCAATCGGACGGGACGGCTCCTACGAGCAGTACTTC. The encoded protein is CSAIGRDGSYEQYF.

The chain is built from TRBV5-4 and TRBJ2-5, with D tentatively TRBD1 or TRBD2 (5 bases each). Germline lookup yields CDR1 SGHNT and CDR2 YYREEE (reference sequence). Trimming removed 5 bases from V and 7 bases from J, with 18 bases in between. This CDR3 has 14 residues. The CDR3 DNA is TGTGCCAGCAGTAAGCCGGGACCACCTTGGACCCAGTACTTC. Its protein is CASSKPGPPWTQYF.

This clonotype was detected only a few times. The CDR3 sequence is CASSQLEGFAGKTSYEQYF. DNA of the CDR3: TGTGCCAGCAGCCAACTGGAGGGATTTGCCGGGAAAACCTCCTACGAGCAGTACTTC. The J gene is TRBJ2-7, the V gene TRBV4-2; weak D call: TRBD2 (6 bases). CDR1 LGHNA and CDR2 YNFKEQ come from the germline V gene. The CDR3 runs to 19 residues. V lost 2 bases and J lost 0, with 23 bases in between.

There are many counts of this clonotype. J is TRBJ2-1 and V is TRBV12-3 or TRBV12-4; D is ambiguous. This CDR3 is 16 amino acids long. Trimming removed 5 bases from V and 0 bases from J, with 14 bases in between. In DNA form, the CDR3 reads TGTGCCAGCAGTGCATTATTGGGGATCTCCTACAATGAGCAGTTCTTC. Protein sequence: CASSALLGISYNEQFF.

This sequence joins TRBV4-2 and TRBJ2-1; TRBD2 matches at 14 bases. Germline CDR1 and CDR2: LGHNA and YNFKEQ. The junction had 12 bases not matched to a gene; V was cut back by 0 bases and J by 2 bases. The CDR3 totals 21 residues. The CDR3 nucleotides read TGTGCCAGCAGCCAAGATCAAACCCGGGGACTAGCGGGAGAAACCTACAATGAGCAGTTCTTC. This gives the protein CASSQDQTRGLAGETYNEQFF.